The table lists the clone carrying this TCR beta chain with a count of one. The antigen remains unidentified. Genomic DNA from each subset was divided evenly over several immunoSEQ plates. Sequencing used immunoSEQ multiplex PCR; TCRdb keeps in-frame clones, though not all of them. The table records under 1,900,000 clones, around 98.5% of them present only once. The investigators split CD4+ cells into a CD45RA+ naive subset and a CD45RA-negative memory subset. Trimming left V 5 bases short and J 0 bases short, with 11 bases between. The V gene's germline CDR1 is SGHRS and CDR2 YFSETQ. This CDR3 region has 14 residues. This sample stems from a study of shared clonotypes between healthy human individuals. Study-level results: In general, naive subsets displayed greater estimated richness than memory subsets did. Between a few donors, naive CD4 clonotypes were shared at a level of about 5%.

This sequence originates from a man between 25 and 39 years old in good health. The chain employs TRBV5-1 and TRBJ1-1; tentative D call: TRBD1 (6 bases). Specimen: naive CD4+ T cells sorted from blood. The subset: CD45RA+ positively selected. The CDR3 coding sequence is TGCGCCAGCAGGCGGGACACCATGAACACTGAAGCTTTCTTT. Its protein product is CASRRDTMNTEAFF.